The 2 T cell receptor beta chains presented below share a single source sample, sequenced in a study of OX40 agonist ivuxolimab in advanced cancers. The data were produced by immunoSEQ multiplex PCR, yet TCRdb's version contains in-frame clones alone and is incomplete. The sample lists about 78,000 clones, 85% to 95% occurring once. Sequenced here: CD4+ or CD8+ T cells sorted from blood, sampled in a trial of the OX40 agonist ivuxolimab. All receptors come from an adult with an advanced solid tumor such as melanoma, head and neck, liver or kidney cancer.

The rearrangement links TRBV5-1 to TRBJ2-5, with TRBD2 matching over 7 bases. Germline-derived CDR1 and CDR2 are SGHRS and YFSETQ. This CDR3 has 13 amino acids. The trim removed 4 bases at V and 5 bases at J, leaving 5 bases unmatched. In nucleotides, the CDR3 is TGCGCCAGCAGCGGGGCGGGGGAGGAGACCCAGTACTTC. Residues: CASSGAGEETQYF.

This chain connects TRBV6-5 to TRBJ2-5; D is ambiguous. Deletions cut 6 bases from V and 5 bases from J, with 7 bases between. The CDR3 is 11 amino acids. Germline V gives CDR1 MNHEY, CDR2 SVGAGI. CDR3 in amino acids: CASSMEETQYF. The CDR3 DNA is TGTGCCAGCAGCATGGAGGAGACCCAGTACTTC.